Given below is one TCR beta chain in context. Its antigen is undetermined. These data originate in a study of T cell responses to AZD1222 COVID-19 vaccine. About the study: Second-dose groups at about 4 or about 12 weeks were pooled. Findings and limits, study-wide: In a largely white British group with more females than males, clonal diversity was possibly underestimated. With two AZD1222 doses given, Spike-specific TCR breadth and depth both rose. The span of vaccine-associated CD4 TCRs extended across spike, with dominance at 160-218 and 743-854.

V lost 2 bases to trimming and J lost 5 bases, with 18 bases between them. The germline gives CDR1 MNHEY, CDR2 SVGEGT. The CDR3 loop spans 17 amino acids. Using immunoSEQ multiplex PCR, the repertoire was profiled, and TCRdb retains in-frame clones only, with some absent. The profile covers about 100,000 clones, with about 90% appearing a single time and over 7.5% taken by the ten largest. The V gene is TRBV6-2 or TRBV6-3, the J gene TRBJ2-2; TRBD1 is a possible D gene (6 bases). The source of this sequence is an adult in good health. The sequencing used peripheral blood, collected on day 0 of AZD1222 vaccination. CDR3 amino acids: CASSYPKVRQGTGELFF. The CDR3 DNA is TGTGCCAGCAGTTACCCGAAAGTTCGTCAGGGGACCGGGGAGCTGTTTTTT.